These 18 T cell receptor beta chains were all obtained from the same sample, sequenced in a study of CD8+CD57+ T cells in acquired aplastic anemia. For sequencing, patients were chosen who had shown expansion of CD8+CD57+ cells by flow cytometry. Genomic DNA was employed as the template in profiling TCR beta VDJ and CDR3. MiXCR, run by TCRdb on the reads, gives a single entry per CDR3 protein. The data hold a few hundred thousand distinct CDR3 sequences, with about half observed a single time. The specimen sequenced was sorted CD4+, CD8+, or CD8+CD57+ T cells (not recorded which) from PBMCs. The receptor set was obtained from a human donor with aplastic anemia.

The CDR3 coding sequence is TGTGCCAGCAGCTTCACTCCTGGTACCGGGGAGCTGTTTTTT. Its translation: CASSFTPGTGELFF. The V gene is TRBV7-3, the J gene TRBJ2-2; D is unresolved. Trimming pared 3 bases from V and 5 bases from J, leaving 10 bases between. This CDR3 has 14 amino acids. Germline lookup yields CDR1 SGHTA and CDR2 FQGTGA.

This rearrangement joins TRBV10-1 to TRBJ1-3; a weak D match, TRBD1 (5 bases). This CDR3 spans 16 amino acids. V was shortened by 0 bases and J by 3 bases, with 12 bases between the two germline ends. Per the germline V gene, CDR1 is WNHNN and CDR2 is SYGVQD (reference sequence). CDR3: CASSESTGTNGNTIYF. CDR3 coding DNA: TGCGCCAGCAGTGAGTCGACTGGGACCAATGGAAACACCATATATTTT.

This clonotype has just a few counts. The chain is built from TRBV7-2 and TRBJ1-2; TRBD1 might be the D (5 bases). CDR1 is SGHTA and CDR2 is FQGNSA in the germline V gene. The ends were cut back, 5 bases at V and 5 bases at J, with 18 bases in the middle. CDR3 size: 15 residues. The CDR3 protein is CASSMGLAGKYGYTF. DNA for the CDR3: TGTGCCAGCAGCATGGGACTAGCGGGGAAATATGGCTACACCTTC.

The chain uses TRBV29-1 and TRBJ1-3, with TRBD1 matching 10 bases. V shed 7 bases, J shed 15 bases, and the junction held 9 bases outside the gene matches. CDR1 is SQVTM and CDR2 is ANQGSEA in the germline V gene. The CDR3 consists of 11 residues. The CDR3 loop is CSARTGGQEYF. The CDR3 nucleotides are TGCAGCGCAAGGACAGGGGGACAAGAATATTTT.

V gene TRBV9 combines with J gene TRBJ1-2; a possible D gene is TRBD1 (5 bases). The CDR3 consists of 16 residues. The V gene's germline CDR1 is SGDLS and CDR2 YYNGEE. The ends were cut back, 0 bases at V and 8 bases at J, with 20 bases in the middle. CDR3: CASSVGGGTAAMGYTF. CDR3 in DNA: TGTGCCAGCAGCGTAGGTGGGGGGACCGCCGCTATGGGCTACACCTTC.

The chain employs TRBV27 and TRBJ1-3; D gene uncertain. This CDR3 comprises 15 residues. Trimming cost V 4 bases and J 0 bases, with 10 bases left between them. Per germline, CDR1 MNHEY and CDR2 SMNVEV (reference sequence). The CDR3: CASSSARASGNTIYF. In DNA form, the CDR3 reads TGTGCCAGCAGTTCTGCCAGAGCCTCTGGAAACACCATATATTTT.

In its sample, this clonotype was seen many times. The J gene is TRBJ2-7, the V gene TRBV5-6; D is perhaps TRBD1 (6 bases). V lost 4 bases and J 4 bases, leaving 15 bases between the germline ends. The germline gives CDR1 SGHDT, CDR2 YYEEEE. The CDR3 covers 14 residues. The CDR3 reads CASSPTGSHYEQYF. CDR3 DNA: TGTGCCAGCAGCCCCACAGGGTCTCATTACGAGCAGTACTTC.

Many counts were recorded for this clonotype. The chain couples TRBV5-1 to TRBJ1-4, with 9 nucleotides matching TRBD1. V was clipped by 5 bases and J by 6 bases; unmatched bases: 5. The CDR3 extends over 14 amino acids. The germline V gene has CDR1 SGHRS and CDR2 YFSETQ. CDR3 amino acids: CASSGTGLDEKLFF. DNA of the CDR3: TGCGCCAGCAGTGGGACAGGGTTAGATGAAAAACTGTTTTTT.

To note about this clonotype: A much more abundant neighbour one base away suggests this may be a read error. V and J are TRBV5-1 and TRBJ1-1, with D uncertain. The CDR3 has 15 residues. The V gene's germline CDR1 is SGHRS and CDR2 YFSETQ. The CDR3 sequence: CASSLEAGAGTGAFF. The CDR3 coding sequence is TGCGCCAGCAGCTTGGAGGCCGGAGCGGGCACTGGAGCTTTCTTT.

The chain combines TRBV28 with TRBJ2-7; weak D call: TRBD1 (5 bases). Germline loops: CDR1 MDHEN, CDR2 SYDVKM. The CDR3 has 17 residues. V lost 6 bases and J 4 bases, leaving 25 bases between the germline ends. CDR3 loop: CASSHRGGGGVPYEQYF. CDR3 DNA sequence: TGTGCCAGCAGCCATAGGGGCGGCGGCGGAGTACCTTACGAGCAGTACTTC.

The chain employs TRBV10-3 and TRBJ2-7; 7 nucleotides line up with TRBD2. Judging by the DNA end, TRBJ2-1 fits better; the J call may be wrong. Germline CDR1 ENHRY, CDR2 SYGVKD. This CDR3 region has 12 residues. In nucleotides, the CDR3 is TGTGCCAGCGCCGGACTAGTGAATGAGCAGTTCTTC. The encoded protein is CASAGLVNEQFF.

This clonotype was found many times. This chain connects TRBV7-9 to TRBJ1-4; D is uncertain. Trimming removed 5 bases at V and 0 bases at J, with 13 bases between. CDR1 is SEHNR and CDR2 is FQNEAQ in the germline V gene (reference sequence). This CDR3 is built from 16 residues. CDR3 region: CASSLSAHTTNEKLFF. The CDR3 DNA is TGTGCCAGCAGCCTGTCGGCCCATACAACTAATGAAAAACTGTTTTTT.

This clonotype was counted a single time. The CDR3 here is CASSGSAGWNEQFF. DNA of the CDR3: TGTGCCAGCAGTGGATCAGCGGGGTGGAATGAGCAGTTCTTC. The V call is TRBV2, the J call TRBJ2-1; TRBD2 agrees at 7 bases. There are 14 residues in the CDR3. Unmatched junction bases numbered 7, after V lost 4 bases and J lost 7 bases. The germline V gene has CDR1 SNHLY and CDR2 FYNNEI.

The chain combines TRBV10-3 with TRBJ1-1; tentatively, D is TRBD1 (6 bases). Germline V CDR1 and CDR2: ENHRY, SYGVKD. The CDR3 spans 14 residues. Between the trimmed V and J ends, which lost 5 bases and 1 base, there was a span of 11 bases. The CDR3 nucleotides are TGTGCCATCAGTTATACCAGGGGGAACACTGAAGCTTTCTTT. Encoded protein: CAISYTRGNTEAFF.

This sequence joins TRBV20-1 and TRBJ2-3; unclear D gene. The ends were cut back, 5 bases at V and 6 bases at J, with 9 bases in the middle. Germline V gene lookup returns CDR1 DFQATT and CDR2 SNEGSKA (reference sequence). The CDR3 contains 11 residues. CDR3 DNA sequence: TGCAGTGCTCTCCTCCCTGATACGCAGTATTTT. The encoded protein is CSALLPDTQYF.

The chain couples TRBV7-9 to TRBJ2-2; D possibly corresponds to TRBD1 (6 bases). CDR3 length equals 14 residues. CDR1 SEHNR and CDR2 FQNEAQ come from the germline V gene (reference sequence). The V end lost 5 bases, the J end lost 6 bases, and 13 bases lay between the germline ends. CDR3 amino acids: CASSQQGTAGELFF. The CDR3 DNA follows: TGTGCCAGCAGCCAACAGGGTACAGCCGGGGAGCTGTTTTTT.

This chain connects TRBV24-1 to TRBJ2-1, with D tentatively TRBD2 (5 bases). CDR1 and CDR2 from the germline V gene are KGHDR and SFDVKD. Trimming took 1 base from V and 0 from J, leaving 9 bases between them. The CDR3 consists of 16 residues. CDR3 in DNA: TGTGCCACCAGTGATTTTAGGGAGAGCTCCTACAATGAGCAGTTCTTC. Amino acid sequence: CATSDFRESSYNEQFF.

The V and J genes are TRBV2 and TRBJ2-5; TRBD1 matches at 7 bases. The CDR3 totals 14 residues. Germline values: CDR1 SNHLY, CDR2 FYNNEI. Trimming at V came to 5 bases and at J to 1 base, leaving 4 bases not matched to a gene. CDR3 coding DNA: TGTGCCAGCAGTAAGGGACAGCTCCAAGAGACCCAGTACTTC. The encoded protein is CASSKGQLQETQYF.